This T cell receptor beta chain stems from a study of blood T cell repertoires in COVID-19. This CDR3 has 13 residues. The junction had 5 bases not matched to a gene; V was cut back by 5 bases and J by 6 bases. Libraries were prepared by immunoSEQ multiplex PCR; TCRdb keeps only in-frame clonotypes and omits some of them. This table has approximately 110,000 clones, 80% to 90% appearing once. The origin of this receptor is a woman aged 80 or over with acute or convalescent COVID-19. Sequencing was done on a sample of peripheral blood. The chain couples TRBV12-3 or TRBV12-4 to TRBJ1-2; 8 bases are shared with TRBD1. CDR3 DNA: TGTGCCAGCAGTGGTGGACAGGGCCATGGCTACACCTTC. Translated: CASSGGQGHGYTF.